This TCR beta chain was retrieved from a study of blood T cells in healthy people across ages (dated by TCRdb to about 2015). Notes on the research overall: In model experiments, template switching captured about one uniquely barcoded TCR beta cDNA molecule for every two T cells. Age-related changes in TCR beta repertoire diversity were measured in the study by deep sequencing normalized with unique cDNA molecular identifiers. The donors were divided into four age groups: young (average around 15 years), middle-aged (about 39), aged (approximately 64) and long-lived (82). To avoid experimental bias, donors of different ages were randomly spread across the sequencing lanes. For two donors (one aged 18 to 30 and one aged 80 or older), the study analyzed two additional independent replicas of 1 million unique cDNA reads from the same blood draw.

Including cysteine and phenylalanine, the CDR3 has 14 amino acids. The only DNA kept is the CDR3, 42 bases in frame from the first base. A distance of 12 bases separates the germline ends of V and J, which lose 5 bases and 4 bases respectively. Looking up the germline V gene yields CDR1 MNHNS and CDR2 SASEGT. General conclusions and limits of the study: Conclusive comparison of naive and antigen-experienced compartments was prevented by the profiling of bulk unsorted PBMCs. The long-lived group showed more naive CD4+ T cells, fewer expanded clones and increased TCR diversity than the aged group, suggesting age selection. There was a strong correlation between observed TCR beta diversity and the percentage of naive T cells measured by flow cytometry. Estimates of total diversity based on one million sequenced T cells were regarded as lower bounds and as underestimates. As age increased, observed TCR beta diversity per million T cells dropped in a roughly linear way, and a significant reduction was already evident by age around 41. Because donor CMV infection status was unknown, age-related changes in expanded clonotypes were potentially confounded.

Donors were 40 or so systemically healthy Caucasian individuals from Russia aged roughly 6 to 100 years. Roughly 11 milliliters of peripheral blood were drawn from each donor into EDTA-treated Vacutainer tubes. Ficoll-Paque density-gradient centrifugation was used to isolate PBMCs, with at least 7 million obtained per sample. Total RNA, at least 6 micrograms per sample, was extracted from PBMCs with Trizol reagent. The percentages of naive CD45RAhigh/CD27high T cells were determined by flow cytometry on a PBMC aliquot from every donor. Regarding this clonotype: What antigen it recognizes has not been identified. Base qualities are not recorded, but no much larger clone differs from it by a single base.

The library was built by means of 5' RACE. Sequencing was performed on an Illumina HiSeq 2500. A second roughly 6 to 12 cycle PCR used a sample-barcoded 5' primer and a J-beta primer mix. Each TCR beta cDNA molecule received a unique molecular identifier from a template-switch 5' adaptor carrying 12 random nucleotides. Each sample yielded at least 3 million CDR3-containing paired-end reads. First-strand cDNA synthesis was performed from all RNA using the Mint cDNA synthesis kit, with priming by a TRBC-specific oligonucleotide. After uracil-DNA glycosylase treatment, a first 18-cycle PCR used universal primers M1SS and BC2_uni_R on all cDNA. In the authors' own workflow: For normalization, 1 million high-quality reads were randomly selected from each sample, with every read carrying a distinct molecular identifier. Reads sharing molecular identifiers were discarded rather than binned into consensus sequences. MiTCR, run with a Q25 quality threshold and the strictest error-elimination algorithm, handled CDR3 identification, clonotype clustering and error correction. A nonparametric unseen species model with Euler transformation was used to estimate lower-bound total TCR beta diversity. TCRdb cleaned the public reads at Q25 with fastp, built clones with MiXCR and kept in-frame beta chains. Each CDR3 protein appears once, grouped with its most common genes and DNA. The V and J calls here are based on TCRdb, not the publication. Present in this sample are 790,000 or so distinct CDR3 sequences, 45% to 70% of which were seen just once. Roughly 26% of the sample is in the top ten clones.

The receptor comes from a middle-aged man in good health. The rearrangement combines TRBV6-1 with TRBJ1-5, and the D gene may be TRBD1, 6 bases matching. The sample comprised blood. The CDR3 amino acid sequence is: CASSPGVVNQPQHF. The sequence in DNA is TGTGCCAGCAGTCCAGGGGTGGTGAATCAGCCCCAGCATTTT.